The present T cell receptor (beta chain) was sequenced within a study of CD8 T cells in ankylosing spondylitis. General observations from the study: Among TCR beta sequences, a motif of under ten highly homologous variants appeared characteristic of ankylosing spondylitis blood. Prior work had noted some motif variants in reactive arthritis blood and synovial fluid. Reportedly, matched ankylosing spondylitis synovial fluid was significantly enriched for disease-linked clones.

Making the TCR beta libraries involved quantitative 5'-RACE with molecular barcodes. TCRdb redid the calling of the 5' RACE reads with MiXCR, one entry per CDR3 protein. This sample carries around 300,000 distinct CDR3 sequences, 9.5% to 13% of them seen once, and the ten largest clones take roughly 9.2%. V gave up 3 bases and J gave up 3 bases; unmatched junction bases: 2. CDR1 and CDR2 from the germline V gene are SQVTM and ANQGSEA. The CDR3 is 13 amino acids. In this sample, this clonotype turned up many times. Antigen: not known. This chain connects TRBV29-1 to TRBJ2-3, with 8 nucleotides matching TRBD2. Material: blood, either unsorted or a sorted T cell fraction (not recorded which). The source is a female donor with ankylosing spondylitis or in good health (not recorded which). CDR3 sequence (DNA): TGCAGCGTTGACGGGAGGGGTACAGATACGCAGTATTTT. Residues: CSVDGRGTDTQYF.